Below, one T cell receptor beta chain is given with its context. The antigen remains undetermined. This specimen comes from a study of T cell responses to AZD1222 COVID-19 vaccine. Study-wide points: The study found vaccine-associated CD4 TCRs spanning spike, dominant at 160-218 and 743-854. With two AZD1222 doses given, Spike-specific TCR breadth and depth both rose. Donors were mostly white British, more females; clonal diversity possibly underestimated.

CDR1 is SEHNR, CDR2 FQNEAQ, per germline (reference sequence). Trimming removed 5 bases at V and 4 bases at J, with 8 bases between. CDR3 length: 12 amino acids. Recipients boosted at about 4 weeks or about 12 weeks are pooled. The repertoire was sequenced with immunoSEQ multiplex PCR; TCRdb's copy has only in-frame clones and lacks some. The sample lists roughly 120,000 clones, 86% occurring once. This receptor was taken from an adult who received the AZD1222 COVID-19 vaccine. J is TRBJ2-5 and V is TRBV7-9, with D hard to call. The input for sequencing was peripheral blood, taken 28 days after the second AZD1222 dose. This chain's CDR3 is CASSVFGETQYF. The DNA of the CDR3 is TGTGCCAGCAGCGTGTTTGGAGAGACCCAGTACTTC.